The 6 T cell receptor beta chains reported below all come from one sample, sequenced in a study of CD8 T cells in ankylosing spondylitis. TCRdb used MiXCR to reprocess the 5' RACE reads, holding one entry per CDR3 protein. Found here are about 240,000 distinct CDR3 sequences, 10% of them singletons; the top ten hold 2.6%. Sequenced sample: blood, either unsorted or a sorted T cell fraction (not recorded which). These receptors were obtained from a male donor with ankylosing spondylitis or in good health (not recorded which).

This clonotype was recorded at least ten times. The chain has TRBV30 and TRBJ2-7; D gene ambiguous. Germline loops: CDR1 GTSNPN, CDR2 SVGIG (reference sequence). The CDR3 covers 13 residues. V shed 0 bases and J shed 6 bases, with 12 bases lying between them. CDR3: CAWSVRALAEQYF. The CDR3 region has the DNA TGTGCCTGGAGTGTTCGCGCTTTAGCCGAGCAGTACTTC.

This clonotype occurred many times. The chain has TRBV5-1 and TRBJ2-1; D unresolved. V shed 4 bases and J shed 9 bases, with 14 bases lying between them. CDR3 length equals 13 residues. Germline CDR1 SGHRS, CDR2 YFSETQ. CDR3 in amino acids: CASSPSRVGEQFF. Written as DNA, the CDR3 is TGCGCCAGCAGCCCATCAAGGGTGGGTGAGCAGTTCTTC.

This rearrangement joins TRBV15 to TRBJ2-7, with TRBD1 identical over 7 bases. Germline V gene data show CDR1 as LNHNV and CDR2 as YYDKDF (reference sequence). This CDR3 contains 16 residues. Trimming at V came to 5 bases and at J to 4 bases, leaving 14 bases not matched to a gene. The CDR3 loop is CATSPPKRGRTYEQYF. CDR3 sequence (DNA): TGTGCCACCAGCCCACCAAAAAGGGGGCGCACGTACGAGCAGTACTTC. The complete variable domain, with remaining parts taken from reference TRBV15 and TRBJ2-7, reads DAMVIQNPRYQVTQFGKPVTLSCSQTLNHNVMYWYQQKSSQAPKLLFHYYDKDFNNEADTPDNFQSRRPNTSFCFLDIRSPGLGDTAMYLCATSPPKRGRTYEQYFGPGTRLTVT.

Many counts were recorded for this clonotype. The V and J genes are TRBV29-1 and TRBJ1-2; D not certain. This CDR3 has 10 amino acids. Looked up from germline, CDR1 is SQVTM and CDR2 is ANQGSEA. V lost 3 bases and J lost 4, with 3 bases in between. The CDR3 region is CSVDSYGYTF. In DNA, the CDR3 is TGCAGCGTTGACAGCTATGGCTACACCTTC.

This clonotype occurred many times. The J gene is TRBJ1-2, the V gene TRBV7-2; a possible D gene is TRBD1 (6 bases). The CDR3 runs 15 residues. Germline CDR1 and CDR2: SGHTA and FQGNSA. The V gene lost 1 base and the J gene lost 2 bases, with 11 bases spanning the gap. CDR3 sequence: CASSLVGGANYGYTF. CDR3 nucleotide sequence: TGTGCCAGCAGCTTAGTGGGGGGCGCAAACTATGGCTACACCTTC.

This clonotype was seen many times. The chain combines TRBV12-3 or TRBV12-4 with TRBJ2-3; D unclear. There are 14 residues in the CDR3. V shed 7 bases and J shed 2 bases, with 13 bases lying between them. The CDR3 nucleotides read TGTGCCAGCAACCGTATGCCCCTCACAGATACGCAGTATTTT. Translation: CASNRMPLTDTQYF.